Detailed here is one TCR beta chain. Its antigen is not yet known. Base quality data are lacking; no much larger clone is found one base away. Collaborating institutions collected whole blood in K2EDTA tubes following their own protocols. For TCRbeta analysis, collaborators shipped samples in one of three forms: frozen whole blood, isolated PBMCs, or DNA extracted from either of those sample types. The immunoSEQ Assay, a bias-controlled multiplex PCR, was used to amplify TCRbeta CDR3 regions from genomic DNA. As for the original processing: The number of nucleated cells in each sample was estimated from the amplification of reference gene primers within the assay. To quantify the absolute abundance of each unique TCRbeta CDR3 rearrangement, sequence reads were collapsed and filtered. For each sample, productive Simpson clonality was calculated as the square root of Simpson's diversity index across productive rearrangements. Sourced from immuneACCESS, this table was stored by TCRdb with only in-frame sequences that have V and J called. A share of the clones is absent; for the studies checked, an unresolved V gene accounts for under half, and the remainder has no known explanation. The DNA was the basis for D and trimming; V, J and clone size are from that table. Here the sample has about 150,000 clones; over 70% occur a single time. Jointly, the top ten make up 2.9% of the sample.

This sample was included in a study of blood T cell repertoires in COVID-19 (dated by TCRdb to between 2020 and 2021). With regard to the full study: Samples from collaborators originated in the United States, Italy and Spain and spanned both the acute and convalescent phases of COVID-19. Subjects who had been exposed to COVID-19, were actively infected with it, or had recovered from it provided the deeply sampled blood TCRbeta repertoires that made up the dataset. The prospective study material was composed of cDNA or gDNA derived from T cells, B-cell-depleted T cells, or PBMCs. Where HLA class I and class II types were available, the types were taken from metadata supplied by the sample provider, not from assay-based typing. Samples came from the ongoing ImmuneRACE study (first 160 participants) plus 1,254 subjects from 6 global collaborators. Nearly every sample came with metadata listing a de-identified subject ID, COVID-19 status, age in years and sex. The repertoires were released in a freely available public database meant as a resource for research on the immune response to SARS-CoV-2. General findings and caveats noted by the study authors: The quantity of clinical and demographic metadata differed by source and by participant and was supplied without curation.

From its cysteine to its phenylalanine, the CDR3 spans 15 amino acids. The read is trimmed to its CDR3 DNA, 45 bases read in frame from base 1. The germline V and J ends show losses of 1 base and 6 bases respectively, and no gene match explains 9 bases of the junction. CDR1 GTSNPN and CDR2 SVGIG were looked up in the germline V gene (reference sequence). The V gene is TRBV30 and the J gene is TRBJ1-5; TRBD1 fits 7 bases in the junction. The receptor's source is a woman aged 55-70 years with acute or convalescent COVID-19. Sequencing was performed on peripheral blood. This receptor has the CDR3 CAWSEGTDPAQPQHF. The DNA is TGTGCCTGGAGTGAAGGGACAGATCCGGCTCAGCCCCAGCATTTT. The CDR3, completed at both ends by the reference TRBV30 and TRBJ1-5 genes, gives the full variable domain SQTIHQWPATLVQPVGSPLSLECTVEGTSNPNLYWYRQAAGRGLQLLFYSVGIGQISSEVPQNLSASRPQDRQFILSSKKLLLSDSGFYLCAWSEGTDPAQPQHFGDGTRLSIL.